Below are 27 T cell receptor beta chains sequenced from a single sample in a study of immune evolution from preneoplasia to lung adenocarcinoma. Generated by immunoSEQ multiplex PCR, the TCRdb table keeps only in-frame clones and is missing some. The sample comprises roughly 6,600 clones, over 65% of which are singletons, and about 6.5% rests with the top ten. Sequencing was done on a sample of FFPE adjacent normal lung tissue. Every receptor here comes from a person aged 60 to 85 with lung adenocarcinoma.

In nucleotides, the CDR3 is TGCGCCAGCAGCCAGGGACTAGCGGGAGGTAGGGATGAGCAGTTCTTC. This gives the protein CASSQGLAGGRDEQFF. The chain carries TRBV5-1 and TRBJ2-1; TRBD2 matches at 15 bases. The CDR3 spans 16 residues. J was trimmed by 8 bases and V by 4 bases; bases with no gene match: 7. Germline V gene data show CDR1 as SGHRS and CDR2 as YFSETQ.

V is TRBV13 and J is TRBJ2-7; 7 positions match TRBD1. V trimming: 8 bases; J trimming: 6 bases; junction bases outside the gene matches: 13. Germline-derived CDR1 and CDR2 are PRHDT and FYEKMQ (reference sequence). CDR3 length equals 14 residues. Here the CDR3 DNA reads TGTGCCAGCTCCCCCGGGACAGCACCATTCGAGCAGTACGTC. Its translation is CASSPGTAPFEQYV.

This clone was detected only a few times. The chain links TRBV15 to TRBJ2-1; TRBD2 agrees at 13 bases. Germline assignment: CDR1 LNHNV and CDR2 YYDKDF (reference sequence). The CDR3 spans 15 residues. With 1 base clipped from V and 8 bases from J, the junction kept 2 bases outside the gene matches. The CDR3 here is CATSRGTSGRDEQFF. DNA for the CDR3: TGTGCCACCAGCAGAGGGACTAGCGGGAGAGATGAGCAGTTCTTC.

The CDR3 here is CASSLRLAGEGNTGELFF. The CDR3 coding sequence is TGCGCCAGCAGCCTGAGACTAGCGGGAGAGGGGAACACCGGGGAGCTGTTTTTT. The chain employs TRBV5-1 and TRBJ2-2, with 12 bases fitting TRBD2. The CDR3 covers 18 residues. The trim removed 4 bases at V and 1 base at J, leaving 8 bases unmatched. The germline gives CDR1 SGHRS, CDR2 YFSETQ.

This chain joins TRBV6-1 and TRBJ1-2, with D possibly being TRBD1 (6 bases). There are 14 residues in the CDR3. Trimming removed 3 bases from V and 3 bases from J, with 11 bases in between. Per the germline V gene, CDR1 is MNHNS and CDR2 is SASEGT. CDR3 sequence reads: CASSDQGIYYGYTF. The CDR3 nucleotides read TGTGCCAGCAGTGACCAGGGGATCTACTATGGCTACACCTTC.

This clone came up once. This chain uses TRBV4-1 with TRBJ2-7; D is ambiguous. Germline V CDR1 and CDR2: MGHRA, YSYEKL. V shed 4 bases and J shed 4 bases, with 14 bases lying between them. The CDR3 has 14 amino acids. The CDR3 here is CASSPKPESYEQYF. CDR3 bases: TGCGCCAGCAGCCCCAAACCAGAGTCATACGAGCAGTACTTC.

This chain connects TRBV30 to TRBJ1-1; D unresolved. The germline V gene encodes CDR1 GTSNPN and CDR2 SVGIG (reference sequence). This CDR3 comprises 12 residues. V lost 3 bases to trimming and J lost 4 bases, with 9 bases between them. Here the CDR3 DNA reads TGTGCCTGGAGACCTACAATCACTGAAGCTTTCTTT. Its protein product is CAWRPTITEAFF. The entire variable domain, with the rest obtained from reference TRBV30 and TRBJ1-1, is as follows: SQTIHQWPATLVQPVGSPLSLECTVEGTSNPNLYWYRQAAGRGLQLLFYSVGIGQISSEVPQNLSASRPQDRQFILSSKKLLLSDSGFYLCAWRPTITEAFFGQGTRLTVV.

The rearrangement joins TRBV7-8 to TRBJ2-3, with D possibly TRBD2 on 6 matching bases. The V and J ends lost 5 bases and 1 base respectively, with 16 bases between them. The CDR3 is 16 residues long. CDR1 SGHVS and CDR2 FQNEAQ come from the germline V gene. The CDR3 sequence is CASSRTKLVGTDTQYF. CDR3 bases: TGTGCCAGCAGCCGGACTAAACTAGTCGGCACAGATACGCAGTATTTT.

The gene calls are TRBV18 and TRBJ2-4, with TRBD1 matching 9 bases. The germline V gene encodes CDR1 KGHSH and CDR2 LQKENI. V lost 4 bases, J lost 16 bases, and 26 bases stayed unmatched. CDR3 length equals 18 residues. Here the CDR3 reads CASSRTPGQGESSRGQYF. CDR3 bases: TGTGCCAGCTCACGAACTCCGGGACAGGGCGAATCGAGTCGCGGGCAATACTTC.

The chain recombines TRBV4-3 with TRBJ1-2; D gene uncertain. Germline V gene lookup returns CDR1 LGHNA and CDR2 YSLEER. The CDR3 runs 14 residues. V lost 0 bases and J 3 bases, leaving 8 bases between the germline ends. CDR3 in DNA: TGCGCCAGCAGCCAAGATATAACAGACTATGGCTACACCTTC. Its translation: CASSQDITDYGYTF.

On this clone itself: One junction end disagrees with the germline gene, perhaps due to a read error. This chain links TRBV5-5 with TRBJ2-3; 7 bases agree with TRBD1. Germline values: CDR1 SGHKS, CDR2 YYEKEE (reference sequence). This CDR3 contains 14 residues. The CDR3 bases are TGTGCCAGCAGTTTGGACAGGAGCACAGATACGCAGTATTTT. Protein: CASSLDRSTDTQYF.

This chain connects TRBV7-3 to TRBJ2-2, with D unclear. V gave up 5 bases and J gave up 3 bases, with 10 bases separating them. Germline CDR1 and CDR2: SGHTA and FQGTGA. CDR3 size: 14 residues. CDR3 in DNA: TGTGCCAGCAGCCCGGCTGGCTACACCGGGGAGCTGTTTTTT. It is translated as CASSPAGYTGELFF. Together with reference TRBV7-3 and TRBJ2-2, the CDR3 gives the full variable domain: GAGVSQTPSNKVTEKGKYVELRCDPISGHTALYWYRQSLGQGPEFLIYFQGTGAADDSGLPNDRFFAVRPEGSVSTLKIQRTERGDSAVYLCASSPAGYTGELFFGEGSRLTVL.

The chain joins TRBV19 to TRBJ2-2, with D hard to call. Germline V gene lookup returns CDR1 LNHDA and CDR2 SQIVND (reference sequence). V was pared by 3 bases and J by 5 bases, with 7 bases between. CDR3 size: 13 residues. The DNA of the CDR3 is TGTGCCAGTAGTATCCCCGGAACCGGGGAGCTGTTTTTT. This translates into CASSIPGTGELFF. Using reference TRBV19 and TRBJ2-2 for the parts outside the CDR3, the full variable domain is DGGITQSPKYLFRKEGQNVTLSCEQNLNHDAMYWYRQDPGQGLRLIYYSQIVNDFQKGDIAEGYSVSREKKESFPLTVTSAQKNPTAFYLCASSIPGTGELFFGEGSRLTVL.

This rearrangement joins TRBV10-3 to TRBJ1-1, with TRBD1 identical over 8 bases. This CDR3 is 16 amino acids long. Germline loops: CDR1 ENHRY, CDR2 SYGVKD. V gave up 4 bases and J gave up 2 bases; unmatched junction bases: 9. CDR3 protein: CAISGTGTGSNTEAFF. The CDR3 region has the DNA TGTGCCATCAGTGGAACCGGGACAGGTAGCAACACTGAAGCTTTCTTT.

This rearrangement joins TRBV6-1 to TRBJ1-1, with D uncertain. V lost 2 bases, J lost 0 bases, and 7 bases lay in between. Germline loops: CDR1 MNHNS, CDR2 SASEGT. The CDR3 is 14 residues long. CDR3 sequence: CASSEIGLNTEAFF. The CDR3 nucleotides are TGTGCCAGCAGTGAAATTGGCCTGAACACTGAAGCTTTCTTT.

The J gene is TRBJ2-2, the V gene TRBV25-1, with no clear D. Germline V gene data show CDR1 as MGHDK and CDR2 as SYGVNS. The CDR3 loop spans 16 amino acids. V lost 4 bases and J 0 bases, leaving 12 bases between the germline ends. CDR3 nucleotide sequence: TGTGCCAGCAGTGGATCGGATCGCGCGAACACCGGGGAGCTGTTTTTT. Translated, it gives CASSGSDRANTGELFF.

The chain links TRBV2 to TRBJ2-3, with D possibly being TRBD1 (5 bases). The CDR3 is 12 residues long. CDR1 and CDR2 (germline): SNHLY, FYNNEI. Deletions cut 4 bases from V and 4 bases from J, with 6 bases between. CDR3 sequence reads: CASSVGADTQYF. CDR3 bases: TGTGCCAGCAGTGTAGGGGCAGATACGCAGTATTTT. The variable domain in full, completed from reference TRBV2 and TRBJ2-3, reads EPEVTQTPSHQVTQMGQEVILRCVPISNHLYFYWYRQILGQKVEFLVSFYNNEISEKSEIFDDQFSVERPDGSNFTLKIRSTKLEDSAMYFCASSVGADTQYFGPGTRLTVL.

This clone was counted once. V and J are TRBV19 and TRBJ2-5; D is unclear. Germline V gives CDR1 LNHDA, CDR2 SQIVND (reference sequence). The CDR3 consists of 13 residues. The V end lost 4 bases, the J end lost 5 bases, and 11 bases lay between the germline ends. CDR3 residues: CASSNGPWETQYF. CDR3 sequence (DNA): TGTGCCAGTAGTAATGGCCCTTGGGAGACCCAGTACTTC. Full variable domain (rest looked up from reference TRBV19 and TRBJ2-5): DGGITQSPKYLFRKEGQNVTLSCEQNLNHDAMYWYRQDPGQGLRLIYYSQIVNDFQKGDIAEGYSVSREKKESFPLTVTSAQKNPTAFYLCASSNGPWETQYFGPGTRLLVL.

The chain employs TRBV19 and TRBJ2-1; D ambiguous. The CDR3 covers 12 residues. In germline, CDR1 is LNHDA, CDR2 SQIVND (reference sequence). The ends were cut back, 7 bases at V and 11 bases at J, with 15 bases in the middle. The CDR3 bases are TGTGCCAGTATCGGTCAGATGGAGCAGCAGTTCTTC. Amino acids: CASIGQMEQQFF.

The chain joins TRBV5-1 to TRBJ2-3; 10 positions match TRBD2. Germline CDR1 reads SGHRS; CDR2 reads YFSETQ. The V gene end was trimmed by 1 base and the J gene end by 4 bases; junction bases not matched to a gene: 3. The CDR3 is 15 residues long. The CDR3 nucleotides are TGCGCCAGCAGCTTGAGTAGCGGGAGGCCAGATACGCAGTATTTT. This sequence encodes CASSLSSGRPDTQYF.

This clone was observed a few times. The chain is built from TRBV11-2 and TRBJ2-7, with 8 bases lining up with TRBD1. The CDR3 contains 15 residues. Germline V CDR1 and CDR2: SGHAT, FQNNGV. The junction had 8 bases not matched to a gene; V was cut back by 4 bases and J by 3 bases. The chain's CDR3 is CASSSGQGIYYEQYF. CDR3 nucleotide sequence: TGTGCCAGCAGCTCCGGACAGGGAATCTACTACGAGCAGTACTTC.

This clone appeared a single time. V usage is TRBV28 and J usage is TRBJ2-4; either TRBD1 or TRBD2 may fit D (5 bases each). The CDR3 loop spans 15 amino acids. Germline V gene data show CDR1 as MDHEN and CDR2 as SYDVKM. Trimming stripped 3 bases from V and 0 bases from J, with 9 bases between. The CDR3 loop reads CASSFSGTAKNIQYF. The DNA for the CDR3 is TGTGCCAGCAGTTTCTCCGGGACAGCCAAAAACATTCAGTACTTC.

This rearrangement joins TRBV6-5 to TRBJ1-2, with 7 bases fitting TRBD1. The CDR3 is made up of 15 amino acids. With 6 bases clipped from V and 4 bases from J, the junction kept 11 bases outside the gene matches. Germline V lookup: CDR1 MNHEY, CDR2 SVGAGI. CDR3 residues: CASSPFRGAIYGYTF. The CDR3 nucleotides are TGTGCCAGCAGCCCCTTCAGGGGGGCCATCTATGGCTACACCTTC.

CDR3 sequence reads: CASSVGGTGGYEQYF. The CDR3, as DNA: TGTGCCAGCAGCGTAGGAGGGACAGGGGGCTACGAGCAGTACTTC. This chain links TRBV9 with TRBJ2-7, with 11 bases identical to TRBD1. Losses at the gene ends were 0 bases for V and 3 bases for J; bases not matched to a gene: 2. Germline values: CDR1 SGDLS, CDR2 YYNGEE. This CDR3 spans 15 amino acids.

The J gene is TRBJ2-7, the V gene TRBV7-6; tentative D call: TRBD1 (6 bases). This CDR3 is built from 14 residues. Germline loops: CDR1 SGHVS, CDR2 FNYEAQ. Trimming stripped 4 bases from V and 3 bases from J, with 13 bases between. The CDR3 is CASSCWWTVYEQYV. The CDR3 region has the DNA TGTGCCAGCAGCTGCTGGTGGACAGTCTACGAGCAGTACGTC.

The rearrangement links TRBV2 to TRBJ1-2, with D tentatively TRBD1 (5 bases). V gave up 5 bases and J gave up 4 bases, with 17 bases separating them. Germline assignment: CDR1 SNHLY and CDR2 FYNNEI. The CDR3 spans 15 residues. The chain's CDR3 is CASSSSGGNSYGYTF. The CDR3 DNA is TGTGCCAGCAGTTCCTCCGGGGGTAATAGCTATGGCTACACCTTC.

CDR3 protein: CTSSQDGLADNTGELFF. CDR3 coding DNA: TGCACCAGCAGCCAAGACGGACTAGCTGATAACACCGGGGAGCTGTTTTTT. V gene TRBV1 combines with J gene TRBJ2-2; the D call of TRBD2 is as the table states it, not checked on the DNA. TRBV1 is a pseudogene locus. This CDR3 spans 17 amino acids.